This TCR beta chain was observed in a study of shared clonotypes between healthy human individuals. Overall study: Per donor, three plates held CD4 naive cells, three held CD4 memory, two held CD8 naive and one held CD8 memory. The study's findings and limits: The small donor group covered limited genetic and exposure diversity.

Note on this clone: Its antigen is unidentified.

Those who donated, Caucasian adults without exception, all lived in Nashville, Tennessee. Genomic DNA belonging to each subset was distributed in equal measure over several immunoSEQ plates. Clones were sequenced by immunoSEQ multiplex PCR, and TCRdb holds only the in-frame ones, with some missing. This table has 300,000 to 350,000 clones, around 79% appearing once. The CDR3 has 13 residues. CDR1 and CDR2 from the germline V gene are SGHRS and YFSETQ. V was pared by 3 bases and J by 5 bases, with 11 bases between. The chain has TRBV5-1 and TRBJ2-5; no reliable D call. The sample taken for sequencing was memory CD4+ T cells sorted from blood. Subset specified: CD45RA-negative fraction. This sequence was found in a man between 25 and 39 years old in good health. DNA of the CDR3: TGCGCCAGCAGCTCCAACCCCGGGGAGACCCAGTACTTC. Its translation: CASSSNPGETQYF.